A selection of T cell receptor beta chains follows, all from one sample in a study of T-cell reconstitution after alpha-beta-depleted transplantation in children. TCRdb re-derived calls from the PCR reads in MiXCR, one entry per CDR3 protein. Of about 640,000 distinct CDR3 sequences listed, 15% to 20% are singletons. Sample: PBMCs from the stem cell graft donor, taken from the stem cell graft. The receptors come from a human donor who donated a stem cell graft to a child with acute myeloid leukemia. Each CDR3 is given with its conserved first and last residue. The D gene is left open where the match is weak. Some rows mark clone size as missing; the rest say once, few, many or name a class of expanded clone.

TRBJ2-3,NA,TRBV4-3,NA,CASSQADSADTQYF,TGCGCCAGCAGCCAAGCGGATAGCGCAGATACGCAGTATTTT
TRBJ2-1,many,TRBV29-1,TRBD1,CSVMTGDYHNEQFF,TGCAGCGTAATGACAGGGGATTATCACAATGAGCAGTTCTTC
TRBJ2-6,few,TRBV20-1,NA,CSARAMDSYEDSGANVLTF,TGCAGTGCTAGAGCCATGGACAGCTATGAGGACTCTGGGGCCAACGTCCTGACTTTC
TRBJ2-1,many,TRBV29-1,TRBD2,CTVGGGVRNNEQFF,TGCACGGTGGGGGGGGGAGTCAGAAACAATGAGCAGTTCTTC
TRBJ2-1,few,TRBV11-1,TRBD1,CASSTPLSRTGNYNEQFF,TGTGCCAGCAGCACTCCCCTGAGTAGGACAGGTAATTACAATGAGCAGTTCTTC
TRBJ2-5,few,TRBV7-2,NA,CASSLDREVGTQYF,TGTGCCAGCAGCTTAGACAGGGAAGTTGGGACCCAGTACTTC
TRBJ1-1,few,TRBV11-2,NA,CASSSPGEDPMNTEAFF,TGTGCCAGCAGCTCCCCCGGGGAGGACCCCATGAACACTGAAGCTTTCTTT
TRBJ2-3,few,TRBV13,NA,CASSLEAGYRDTQYF,TGTGCCAGCAGCTTAGAGGCAGGTTATCGGGATACGCAGTATTTT
TRBJ1-5,many,TRBV20-1,NA,CSAKRGMGNQPQHF,TGCAGTGCCAAAAGGGGAATGGGGAATCAGCCCCAGCATTTT
TRBJ1-3,NA,TRBV27,NA,CASSLKGPQGFYSGNTIYF,TGTGCCAGCAGTTTAAAGGGGCCTCAGGGTTTCTACTCTGGAAACACCATATATTTT
TRBJ2-5,many,TRBV11-2,TRBD2,CASNGGAGGETQYF,TGTGCCAGCAACGGAGGGGCGGGAGGAGAGACCCAGTACTTC
TRBJ1-2,many,TRBV29-1,NA,CSGDSGGSGYTF,TGCAGCGGCGACTCGGGAGGGTCTGGCTACACCTTC
TRBJ1-1,NA,TRBV11-2,NA,CASSFNWETEAFF,TGTGCCAGCAGCTTCAACTGGGAGACTGAAGCTTTCTTT
TRBJ1-5,few,TRBV7-9,TRBD1,CASSRIGQGNQPQHF,TGTGCCAGCAGCCGAATCGGACAGGGCAATCAGCCCCAGCATTTT
TRBJ2-5,few,TRBV3-1,NA,CASSLTVLLAQGQETQYF,TGTGCCAGCAGCCTTACGGTACTTCTAGCTCAGGGCCAAGAGACCCAGTACTTC
TRBJ2-4,few,TRBV6-1,NA,CASRPRGELAKNIQYF,TGTGCCAGCAGGCCTCGTGGAGAACTAGCCAAAAACATTCAGTACTTC
TRBJ2-5,many,TRBV20-1,TRBD2,CSARESGTETQYF,TGCAGTGCTAGAGAAAGCGGGACGGAGACCCAGTACTTC
TRBJ1-2,many,TRBV12-3/TRBV12-4,TRBD1,CASSLTGQGVNYGYTF,TGTGCCAGCAGTCTGACGGGACAGGGGGTTAACTATGGCTACACCTTC
TRBJ1-5,NA,TRBV13,TRBD1,CASSLGTVSQPQHF,TGTGCCAGCAGCTTGGGGACAGTCTCCCAGCCCCAGCATTTT
TRBJ1-2,NA,TRBV5-1,NA,CASSSSSSYGYTF,TGCGCCAGCAGTTCATCAAGTTCGTATGGCTACACCTTC
TRBJ1-1,NA,TRBV6-5,NA,CASSYSIRGAMNTEAFF,TGTGCCAGCAGTTACTCTATTCGGGGGGCAATGAACACTGAAGCTTTCTTT
TRBJ2-1,many,TRBV5-1,NA,CASSPPSEGAWNEQFF,TGCGCCAGCAGCCCGCCATCGGAGGGGGCTTGGAATGAGCAGTTCTTC
TRBJ2-5,NA,TRBV7-8,NA,CASSLDYGTTQETQYF,TGTGCCAGCAGCTTAGATTATGGGACAACCCAAGAGACCCAGTACTTC
TRBJ2-5,many,TRBV29-1,NA,CSVGETQYF,TGCAGCGTTGGGGAGACCCAGTACTTC
TRBJ1-1,few,TRBV20-1,NA,CSAINGVTSGIEAFF,TGCAGTGCCATCAATGGGGTGACATCCGGAATTGAAGCTTTCTTT
TRBJ1-5,NA,TRBV20-1,TRBD1,CSAVQTGVWGAQHF,TGCAGTGCTGTACAGACAGGGGTTTGGGGGGCCCAGCATTTT
TRBJ2-3,NA,TRBV15,NA,CATSGEGADTQYF,TGTGCCACCAGCGGAGAGGGAGCAGATACGCAGTATTTT
TRBJ1-2,many,TRBV20-1,TRBD1,CSARDPEDRGSFYGYTF,TGCAGTGCTAGAGATCCGGAGGACAGGGGATCGTTCTATGGCTACACCTTC
TRBJ1-5,NA,TRBV7-2,NA,CASSSHRAPNQPQHF,TGTGCCAGCAGCTCCCACAGGGCTCCTAATCAGCCCCAGCATTTT
TRBJ2-5,NA,TRBV6-1,TRBD2,CASRRTSGSQGGETQYF,TGTGCCAGCAGAAGGACTAGCGGGTCCCAGGGGGGAGAGACCCAGTACTTC
TRBJ2-1,NA,TRBV14,TRBD2,CASSQAGVMRLAGGEWIGDEQFF,TGTGCCAGCAGCCAAGCGGGGGTCATGCGGCTAGCGGGGGGCGAATGGATAGGCGATGAGCAGTTCTTC
TRBJ2-3,few,TRBV9,TRBD1,CASSVVGDRATDTQYF,TGTGCCAGCAGCGTAGTAGGGGACAGGGCCACAGATACGCAGTATTTT
TRBJ2-3,many,TRBV20-1,TRBD1,CSARPGTGGTDTQYF,TGCAGTGCTAGACCGGGTACAGGGGGCACAGATACGCAGTATTTT
TRBJ2-7,NA,TRBV7-2,NA,CASSLDSAGSSYEQYF,TGTGCCAGCAGCTTAGACTCGGCGGGGAGCTCCTACGAGCAGTACTTC
TRBJ1-2,NA,TRBV4-1,NA,CASSQDSGRLPRGDGYTF,TGCGCCAGCAGCCAAGACTCGGGACGGCTCCCTAGAGGCGATGGCTACACCTTC
TRBJ2-5,once,TRBV25-1,NA,CASSEGGSGQETQYF,TGTGCCAGCAGTGAGGGGGGTAGCGGCCAAGAGACCCAGTACTTC
TRBJ1-5,few,TRBV5-5,TRBD1,CASSFGQASNQPQHF,TGTGCCAGCAGCTTTGGACAGGCTAGCAATCAGCCCCAGCATTTT
TRBJ2-7,NA,TRBV5-1,NA,CASSLSTVYEQYF,TGCGCCAGCAGCTTGTCGACAGTCTACGAGCAGTACTTC
TRBJ1-4,few,TRBV20-1,NA,CSAPGTPEKLFF,TGCAGTGCCCCGGGGACACCTGAAAAACTGTTTTTT
TRBJ1-5,few,TRBV12-3/TRBV12-4,TRBD1,CASSRDSQRPQHF,TGTGCCAGCAGCCGGGACAGCCAACGGCCCCAGCATTTT
TRBJ1-1,NA,TRBV7-8,NA,CASSLVDRLNTEAFF,TGTGCCAGCAGCTTGGTCGACAGGTTGAACACTGAAGCTTTCTTT
TRBJ2-2,NA,TRBV15,NA,CATSRSTGLGNTGELFF,TGTGCCACCAGCAGATCGACGGGACTGGGGAACACCGGGGAGCTGTTTTTT
TRBJ2-5,few,TRBV29-1,TRBD1,CSVLPGTGGFITETQYF,TGCAGCGTCCTCCCCGGGACAGGGGGCTTTATTACGGAGACCCAGTACTTC
TRBJ2-5,many,TRBV20-1,NA,CSAIQETQYF,TGCAGTGCTATTCAAGAGACCCAGTACTTC
TRBJ1-2,many,TRBV6-6,NA,CASRSTGYDGYTF,TGTGCCAGCAGGTCCACAGGGTACGATGGCTACACCTTC
TRBJ1-1,NA,TRBV6-5,NA,CASSYSAVGTEAFF,TGTGCCAGCAGTTACTCTGCGGTTGGCACTGAAGCTTTCTTT
TRBJ2-2,once,TRBV20-1,NA,CSASVTGRGGAGELFF,TGCAGTGCTAGTGTTACCGGCAGGGGGGGGGCCGGGGAGCTGTTTTTT